These 23 T cell receptor beta chains were sequenced from one sample in a study of somatic mutations in cytotoxic T cells in rheumatoid arthritis. Repertoires were generated with immunoSEQ multiplex PCR, while TCRdb's copy carries only in-frame clones and drops some. The data contain roughly 14,000 clones, 70% to 75% of them singletons. The sample was CD8+ T cells sorted from blood. The receptors were sampled from an adult with rheumatoid arthritis.

The rearrangement joins TRBV4-1 to TRBJ2-2; the D gene is possibly TRBD2 (6 bases). CDR1 is MGHRA and CDR2 is YSYEKL in the germline V gene. The CDR3 contains 15 residues. Trimming took off 2 bases at V and 5 bases at J, with 12 bases between the two ends. CDR3 residues: CASSQKDRGTGELFF. For the CDR3, the DNA is TGCGCCAGCAGCCAAAAGGACCGGGGGACCGGGGAGCTGTTTTTT.

Only one count was recorded for this clone. The chain couples TRBV28 to TRBJ2-1, with D perhaps TRBD2 (5 bases). Germline assignment: CDR1 MDHEN and CDR2 SYDVKM. Trimming took 2 bases from V and 6 from J, leaving 8 bases between them. This CDR3 spans 13 amino acids. The CDR3 sequence: CASSLEGSNEQFF. The CDR3 DNA reads as TGTGCCAGCAGTTTAGAGGGCAGCAATGAGCAGTTCTTC.

The gene calls are TRBV2 and TRBJ2-2; D is unresolved. With 0 bases removed from V and 0 bases from J, the gap between germline ends came to 5 bases. The CDR3 covers 15 residues. Germline V lookup: CDR1 SNHLY, CDR2 FYNNEI. CDR3 sequence reads: CASSEALSNTGELFF. The CDR3 bases are TGTGCCAGCAGTGAAGCTCTCTCGAACACCGGGGAGCTGTTTTTT.

This clone was detected only a few times. The chain has TRBV7-6 and TRBJ2-7; D possibly uses TRBD1 or TRBD2 (5 bases each). Trimming took off 5 bases at V and 1 base at J, with 12 bases between the two ends. The CDR3 spans 14 residues. Germline V CDR1 and CDR2: SGHVS, FNYEAQ. In DNA form, the CDR3 reads TGTGCCAGCAGCCTCGGGACGGAATCCTACGAGCAGTACTTC. Its protein is CASSLGTESYEQYF.

The V gene is TRBV29-1, the J gene TRBJ1-2; possible D gene TRBD1, 6 bases. Trimming removed 0 bases from V and 5 bases from J, with 10 bases in between. Germline V gene data show CDR1 as SQVTM and CDR2 as ANQGSEA. The CDR3 has 13 residues. The CDR3 bases are TGCAGCGTTGAAGAGGGGACATATTATGGCTACACCTTC. Encoded protein: CSVEEGTYYGYTF.

This clone occurred a few times. This chain joins TRBV4-1 and TRBJ2-4; D remains unclear. In germline, CDR1 is MGHRA, CDR2 YSYEKL. V was cut by 0 bases and J by 5 bases, with 14 bases left in between. The CDR3 sequence is 16 residues long. The CDR3 coding sequence is TGCGCCAGCAGCCAAGACGGCAGAAACCTTCAAAACATTCAGTACTTC. It encodes CASSQDGRNLQNIQYF.

The rearrangement uses TRBV27 and TRBJ2-7; the match to TRBD1 covers 8 bases. The CDR3 runs 14 residues. J gave up 2 bases and V 5 bases, and 5 bases lay outside the gene matches. Looked up from germline, CDR1 is MNHEY and CDR2 is SMNVEV (reference sequence). In nucleotides, the CDR3 is TGTGCCAGCAGTCTCGGGACAGGCCCCTACGAGCAGTACTTC. Translating it yields CASSLGTGPYEQYF.

The rearrangement links TRBV2 to TRBJ2-1; D is possibly TRBD1 (5 bases). The ends were cut back, 5 bases at V and 10 bases at J, with 21 bases in the middle. This CDR3 comprises 15 residues. Germline CDR1 is SNHLY and CDR2 is FYNNEI. As DNA, the CDR3 is TGTGCCAGCAGTCAGCGCTCCAGGGCCAGTGGGGAGCAGTTCTTC. This sequence encodes CASSQRSRASGEQFF.

The J gene is TRBJ2-7, the V gene TRBV27; the match to TRBD2 covers 10 bases. The CDR3 consists of 16 residues. Germline V gene lookup returns CDR1 MNHEY and CDR2 SMNVEV (reference sequence). With V trimmed by 5 bases and J by 0 bases, 7 bases remained unmatched. The CDR3 reads CASSAGASGSSYEQYF. The CDR3 DNA follows: TGTGCCAGCAGTGCCGGGGCTAGCGGGAGCTCCTACGAGCAGTACTTC.

The chain employs TRBV7-8 and TRBJ2-7; no firm D call. The CDR3 is made up of 14 amino acids. V was cut by 0 bases and J by 2 bases, with 8 bases left in between. The germline gives CDR1 SGHVS, CDR2 FQNEAQ. The CDR3 DNA reads as TGTGCCAGCAGCTTAGCTGGTTTCCCCTACGAGCAGTACTTC. Translated, it gives CASSLAGFPYEQYF.

The chain links TRBV7-9 to TRBJ1-1; unclear D gene. This CDR3 region has 12 residues. From germline, CDR1 is SEHNR and CDR2 FQNEAQ (reference sequence). V shed 5 bases and J shed 10 bases, with 14 bases lying between them. The CDR3 reads CASSESREGAFF. The CDR3, as DNA: TGTGCCAGCAGCGAAAGCCGGGAAGGAGCTTTCTTT.

V is TRBV6-1 and J is TRBJ2-7, with TRBD2 matching 10 bases. This CDR3 comprises 15 residues. The trim removed 2 bases at V and 4 bases at J, leaving 5 bases unmatched. Per the germline V gene, CDR1 is MNHNS and CDR2 is SASEGT. DNA of the CDR3: TGTGCCAGCAGTGAAAAGGCTAGCGGGGGTTACGAGCAGTACTTC. This sequence encodes CASSEKASGGYEQYF.

In nucleotides, the CDR3 is TGTGCCAGCAGCGACGGACTAGAGGACGAGCAGTACTTC. Residues: CASSDGLEDEQYF. V is TRBV7-6 and J is TRBJ2-7; 7 nucleotides match TRBD2. In germline, CDR1 is SGHVS, CDR2 FNYEAQ. The junction had 6 bases not matched to a gene; V was cut back by 5 bases and J by 5 bases. The CDR3 has 13 amino acids.

The chain has TRBV4-1 and TRBJ2-7; TRBD1 might be the D (6 bases). The CDR3 runs 15 residues. V was pared by 0 bases and J by 2 bases, with 11 bases between. Germline lookup yields CDR1 MGHRA and CDR2 YSYEKL. The CDR3 nucleotides are TGCGCCAGCAGCCAAGATTACAGGGAACCCTACGAGCAGTACTTC. It specifies CASSQDYREPYEQYF.

The rearrangement joins TRBV4-2 to TRBJ2-1, with 11 positions matching TRBD2. The CDR3 length is 19 residues. The germline V gene encodes CDR1 LGHNA and CDR2 YNFKEQ. With 4 bases clipped from V and 4 bases from J, the junction kept 15 bases outside the gene matches. The CDR3 here is CASSPTLNPGTSGYNEQFF. CDR3 nucleotide sequence: TGTGCCAGCAGCCCCACGCTGAACCCGGGGACTAGCGGTTACAATGAGCAGTTCTTC.

The J gene is TRBJ1-4, the V gene TRBV19, with D unresolved. The CDR3 consists of 15 residues. The V and J ends lost 5 bases and 2 bases respectively, with 12 bases between them. Germline V gene lookup returns CDR1 LNHDA and CDR2 SQIVND (reference sequence). This chain's CDR3 is CASSSWTDTNEKLFF. CDR3 nucleotides: TGTGCCAGTAGTTCCTGGACCGATACTAATGAAAAACTGTTTTTT.

CDR3 amino acids: CASSHGQGASYEQYF. As DNA, the CDR3 is TGCGCCAGCAGCCACGGACAGGGGGCATCCTACGAGCAGTACTTC. The genes are TRBV4-1 and TRBJ2-7, with 11 positions matching TRBD1. Germline V CDR1 and CDR2: MGHRA, YSYEKL. Losses at the gene ends were 3 bases for V and 1 base for J; bases not matched to a gene: 2. The CDR3 is 15 amino acids.

The J gene is TRBJ2-1, the V gene TRBV7-8, with TRBD1 as a possible D gene (6 bases). The length of the CDR3 is 14 residues. V was clipped by 3 bases and J by 1 base, with 7 bases between them. CDR1 and CDR2 (germline): SGHVS, FQNEAQ. The CDR3 reads CASSFTGSYNEQFF. As DNA, the CDR3 is TGTGCCAGCAGCTTCACAGGGTCCTACAATGAGCAGTTCTTC. The variable domain in full, with the rest retrieved from reference TRBV7-8 and TRBJ2-1, is GAGVSQSPRYKVAKRGQDVALRCDPISGHVSLFWYQQALGQGPEFLTYFQNEAQLDKSGLPSDRFFAERPEGSVSTLKIQRTQQEDSAVYLCASSFTGSYNEQFFGPGTRLTVL.

In nucleotides, the CDR3 is TGTGCCAGCACCTCCGGGACAGGGGCTGGCTACACCTTC. It yields the protein CASTSGTGAGYTF. The gene calls are TRBV27 and TRBJ1-2, with 10 bases lining up with TRBD1. Germline assignment: CDR1 MNHEY and CDR2 SMNVEV (reference sequence). This CDR3 contains 13 residues. V dropped 7 bases and J dropped 7; count of bases not matched to a gene: 6.

The chain carries TRBV18 and TRBJ2-1; D might be TRBD1 (5 bases). CDR3 length: 15 amino acids. Per the germline V gene, CDR1 is KGHSH and CDR2 is LQKENI. Trimming took off 3 bases at V and 0 bases at J, with 9 bases between the two ends. CDR3 amino acids: CASSPRQSSYNEQFF. The CDR3 coding sequence is TGTGCCAGCTCACCGAGACAGAGCTCCTACAATGAGCAGTTCTTC. Using reference TRBV18 and TRBJ2-1 for the parts outside the CDR3, the full variable domain is NAGVMQNPRHLVRRRGQEARLRCSPMKGHSHVYWYRQLPEEGLKFMVYLQKENIIDESGMPKERFSAEFPKEGPSILRIQQVVRGDSAAYFCASSPRQSSYNEQFFGPGTRLTVL.

The chain links TRBV19 to TRBJ2-1; D perhaps matches TRBD1 (6 bases). The CDR3 extends over 13 amino acids. V was clipped by 2 bases and J by 10 bases, with 12 bases between them. The germline V gene has CDR1 LNHDA and CDR2 SQIVND (reference sequence). Here the CDR3 DNA reads TGTGCCAGTAGTATAACAGGGTGGGGCGAGCAGTTCTTC. Amino acids: CASSITGWGEQFF.

The chain links TRBV7-8 to TRBJ1-1; no reliable D call. The V end lost 3 bases, the J end lost 11 bases, and 13 bases lay between the germline ends. CDR3 length: 12 amino acids. Per germline, CDR1 SGHVS and CDR2 FQNEAQ. CDR3 nucleotides: TGTGCCAGCAGCTTTGGGCAGGCGGAGGCTTTCTTT. The encoded protein is CASSFGQAEAFF.

The chain has TRBV6-5 and TRBJ2-7; D not certain. The CDR3 has 14 residues. V was pared by 6 bases and J by 5 bases, with 17 bases between. Germline CDR1 reads MNHEY; CDR2 reads SVGAGI. The CDR3 bases are TGTGCCAGCAGACTCTTTGGGTCCTTCAACGAGCAGTACTTC. It is translated as CASRLFGSFNEQYF.